This TCR beta chain was documented in a study of memory B cells and T cells in multiple sclerosis. Findings of the study overall: Shared clonotype counts depended on differing compartment clone-set sizes and were normalized.

Trimming took 1 base from V and 4 from J; bases not matched to a gene: 7. CDR1 and CDR2 (germline): LGHNA, YNFKEQ. The CDR3 has 15 amino acids. This clone occurred once. Its antigen is as yet unknown. TCRdb keeps only in-frame clones here, not all; method: immunoSEQ multiplex PCR. The repertoire consists of about 32,000 clones, with more than 70% occurring once and the leading ten covering approximately 2.6%. CFSE-dim autoproliferating and CFSE-high non-proliferating T cells from unstimulated culture were sequenced separately. Pooled replicate wells came from about 5x10^7 CFSE-labeled PBMCs cultured 7 days without stimulus. The PBMCs received about 0.51 uM CFSE and serum-free culture with no added stimuli.

The sequenced material came from PBMCs from blood kept in culture. J is TRBJ2-7 and V is TRBV4-2, with TRBD2 matching 7 bases. The TCR sequence derives from a human donor with multiple sclerosis. The DNA of the CDR3 is TGTGCCAGCAGCCAAGCCGGGACTACCTCATACGAGCAGTACTTC. Its translation: CASSQAGTTSYEQYF.